The text below deals with one T cell receptor (beta chain). The antigen remains unidentified. The CDR3 covers 15 residues. From germline, CDR1 is KGHSH and CDR2 LQKENI. Trimming cost V 6 bases and J 8 bases, with 19 bases left between them. Indicated time point: baseline pretreatment blood. Treatment specified: 15 Gy SBRT to primary tumor, nephrectomy 4 weeks later. The data are from a study of radiation and T cells in renal cell carcinoma. General study points: From baseline, blood top tumor clonotypes peaked at 2 weeks post-radiation. No pretreatment tumor biopsies were available for baseline clonotypes.

Sequenced by immunoSEQ multiplex PCR; TCRdb stores in-frame clones only, minus some. The sample includes around 140,000 clones, over 80% of them seen just once. The V gene is TRBV18, the J gene TRBJ1-4, with D possibly TRBD1 on 5 matching bases. The sequenced sample was blood, obtained from a patient whose treatment included radiotherapy and nephrectomy. This clonotype was obtained from a woman aged 50 to 60 with renal cell carcinoma. CDR3: CASSAGRQPLEKLFF. Here the CDR3 DNA reads TGTGCCAGCTCGGCGGGGCGACAGCCTTTGGAAAAACTGTTTTTT. Full variable domain (missing parts from reference TRBV18 and TRBJ1-4): NAGVMQNPRHLVRRRGQEARLRCSPMKGHSHVYWYRQLPEEGLKFMVYLQKENIIDESGMPKERFSAEFPKEGPSILRIQQVVRGDSAAYFCASSAGRQPLEKLFFGSGTQLSVL.